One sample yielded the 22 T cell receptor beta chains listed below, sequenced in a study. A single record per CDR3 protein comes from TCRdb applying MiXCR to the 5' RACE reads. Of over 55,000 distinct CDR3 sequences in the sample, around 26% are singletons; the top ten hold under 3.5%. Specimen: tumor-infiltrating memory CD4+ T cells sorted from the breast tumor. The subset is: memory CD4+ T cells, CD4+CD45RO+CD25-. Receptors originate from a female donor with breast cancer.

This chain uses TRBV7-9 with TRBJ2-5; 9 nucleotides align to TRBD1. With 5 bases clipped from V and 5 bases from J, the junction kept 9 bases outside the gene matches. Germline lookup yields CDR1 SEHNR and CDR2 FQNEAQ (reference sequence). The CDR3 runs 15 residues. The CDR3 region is CASSALTGGRETQYF. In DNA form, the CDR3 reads TGTGCCAGCAGCGCACTAACAGGGGGCCGGGAGACCCAGTACTTC.

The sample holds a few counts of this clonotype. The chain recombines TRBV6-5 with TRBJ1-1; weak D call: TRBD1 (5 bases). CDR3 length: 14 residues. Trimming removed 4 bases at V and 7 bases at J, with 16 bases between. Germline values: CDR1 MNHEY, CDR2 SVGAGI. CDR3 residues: CASSWRNGANEAFF. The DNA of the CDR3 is TGTGCCAGCAGTTGGAGGAATGGGGCGAATGAAGCTTTCTTT.

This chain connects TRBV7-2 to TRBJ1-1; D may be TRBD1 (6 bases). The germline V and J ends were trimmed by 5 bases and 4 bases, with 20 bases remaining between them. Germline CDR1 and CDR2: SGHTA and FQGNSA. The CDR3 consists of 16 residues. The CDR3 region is CASSGRATGIGTEAFF. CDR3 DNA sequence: TGTGCCAGCAGCGGCCGGGCCACAGGGATTGGCACTGAAGCTTTCTTT.

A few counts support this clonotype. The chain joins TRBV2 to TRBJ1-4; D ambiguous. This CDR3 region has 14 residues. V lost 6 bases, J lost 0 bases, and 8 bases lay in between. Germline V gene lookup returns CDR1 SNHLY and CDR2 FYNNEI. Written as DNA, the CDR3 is TGTGCCAGCAGGTCGACGACAACTAATGAAAAACTGTTTTTT. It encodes CASRSTTTNEKLFF.

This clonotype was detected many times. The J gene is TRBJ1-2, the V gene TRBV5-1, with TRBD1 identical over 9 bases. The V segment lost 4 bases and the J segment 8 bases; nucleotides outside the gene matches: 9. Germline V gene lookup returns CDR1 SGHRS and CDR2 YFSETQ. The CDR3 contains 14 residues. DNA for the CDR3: TGCGCCAGCAGCCCTAGTGGGACAGGGAAAGGCTACACCTTC. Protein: CASSPSGTGKGYTF.

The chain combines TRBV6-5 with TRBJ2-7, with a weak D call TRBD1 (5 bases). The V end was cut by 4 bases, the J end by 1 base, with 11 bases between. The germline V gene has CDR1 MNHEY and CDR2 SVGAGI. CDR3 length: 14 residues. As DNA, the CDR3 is TGTGCCAGCAGTTCGACAGCCTTTTCCTACGAGCAGTACTTC. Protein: CASSSTAFSYEQYF.

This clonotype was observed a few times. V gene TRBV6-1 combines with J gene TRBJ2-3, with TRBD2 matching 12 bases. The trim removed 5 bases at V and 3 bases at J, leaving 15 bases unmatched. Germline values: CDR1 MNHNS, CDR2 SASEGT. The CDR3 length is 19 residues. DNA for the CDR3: TGTGCCAGCAGTACCCGACTAGCGGGAGAAGTGGGGGGGACAGATACGCAGTATTTT. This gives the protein CASSTRLAGEVGGTDTQYF.

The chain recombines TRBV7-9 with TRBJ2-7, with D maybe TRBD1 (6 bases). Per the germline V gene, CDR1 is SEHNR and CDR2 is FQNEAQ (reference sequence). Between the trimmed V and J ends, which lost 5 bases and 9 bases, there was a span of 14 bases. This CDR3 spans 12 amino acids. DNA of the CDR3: TGTGCCAGCAGCCCACAGGGATTCGGGCAGTACTTC. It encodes CASSPQGFGQYF.

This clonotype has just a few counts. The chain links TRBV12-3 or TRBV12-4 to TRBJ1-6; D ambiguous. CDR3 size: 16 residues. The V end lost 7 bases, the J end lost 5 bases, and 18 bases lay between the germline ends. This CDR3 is CASTPFLGRDNSPLHF. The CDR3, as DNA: TGTGCCAGCACCCCTTTTTTAGGACGGGATAATTCACCCCTCCACTTT.

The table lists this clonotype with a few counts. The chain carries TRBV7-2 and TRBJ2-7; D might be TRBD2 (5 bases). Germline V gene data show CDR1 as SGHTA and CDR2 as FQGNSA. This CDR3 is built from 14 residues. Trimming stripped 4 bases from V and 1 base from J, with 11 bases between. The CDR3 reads CASSSRGRSYEQYF. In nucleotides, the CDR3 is TGTGCCAGCAGCTCCCGCGGGCGGTCCTACGAGCAGTACTTC.

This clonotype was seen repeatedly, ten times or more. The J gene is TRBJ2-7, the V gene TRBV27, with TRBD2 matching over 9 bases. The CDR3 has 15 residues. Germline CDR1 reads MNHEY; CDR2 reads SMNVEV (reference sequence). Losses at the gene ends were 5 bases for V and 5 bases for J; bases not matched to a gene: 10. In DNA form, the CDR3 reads TGTGCCAGCAGTCAACCGGGACTAGCCGTCAACGAGCAGTACTTC. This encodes CASSQPGLAVNEQYF.

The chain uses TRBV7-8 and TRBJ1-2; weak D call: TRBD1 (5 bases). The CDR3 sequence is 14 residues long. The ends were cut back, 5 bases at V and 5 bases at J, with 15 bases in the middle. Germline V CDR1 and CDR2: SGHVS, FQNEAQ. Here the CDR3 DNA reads TGTGCCAGCAGCCGATCCGGGACGGCTTATGGCTACACCTTC. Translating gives CASSRSGTAYGYTF.

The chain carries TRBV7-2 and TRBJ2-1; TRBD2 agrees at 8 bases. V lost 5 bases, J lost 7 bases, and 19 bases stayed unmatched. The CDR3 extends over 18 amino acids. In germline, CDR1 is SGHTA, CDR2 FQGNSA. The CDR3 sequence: CASSLISSGSHFANEQFF. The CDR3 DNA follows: TGTGCCAGCAGCCTAATCTCTAGCGGGTCCCATTTCGCGAATGAGCAGTTCTTC.

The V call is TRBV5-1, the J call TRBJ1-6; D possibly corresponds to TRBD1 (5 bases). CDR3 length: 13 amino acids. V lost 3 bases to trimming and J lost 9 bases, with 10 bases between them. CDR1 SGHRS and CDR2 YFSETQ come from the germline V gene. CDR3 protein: CASSSDKASPLHF. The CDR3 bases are TGCGCCAGCAGCTCGGACAAAGCTTCACCCCTCCACTTT.

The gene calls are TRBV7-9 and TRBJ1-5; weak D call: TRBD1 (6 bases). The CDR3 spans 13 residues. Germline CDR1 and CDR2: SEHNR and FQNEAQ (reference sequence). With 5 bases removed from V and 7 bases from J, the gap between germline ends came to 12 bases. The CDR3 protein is CASSIQGDQPQHF. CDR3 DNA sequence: TGTGCCAGCAGCATACAGGGAGACCAGCCCCAGCATTTT. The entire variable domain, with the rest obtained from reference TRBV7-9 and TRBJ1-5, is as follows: DTGVSQNPRHKITKRGQNVTFRCDPISEHNRLYWYRQTLGQGPEFLTYFQNEAQLEKSRLLSDRFSAERPKGSFSTLEIQRTEQGDSAMYLCASSIQGDQPQHFGDGTRLSIL.

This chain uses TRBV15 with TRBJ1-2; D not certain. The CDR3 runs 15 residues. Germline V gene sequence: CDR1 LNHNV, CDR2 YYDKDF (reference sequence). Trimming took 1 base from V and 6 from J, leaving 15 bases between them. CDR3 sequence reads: CATSRALTSPNGYTF. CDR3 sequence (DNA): TGTGCCACCAGCAGAGCTCTGACATCCCCTAATGGCTACACCTTC. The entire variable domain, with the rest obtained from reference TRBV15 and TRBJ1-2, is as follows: DAMVIQNPRYQVTQFGKPVTLSCSQTLNHNVMYWYQQKSSQAPKLLFHYYDKDFNNEADTPDNFQSRRPNTSFCFLDIRSPGLGDTAMYLCATSRALTSPNGYTFGSGTRLTVV.

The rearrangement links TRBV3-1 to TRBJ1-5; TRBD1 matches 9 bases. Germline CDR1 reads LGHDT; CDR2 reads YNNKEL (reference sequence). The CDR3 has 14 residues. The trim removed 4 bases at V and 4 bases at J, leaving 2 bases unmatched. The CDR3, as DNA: TGTGCCAGCAGCCGCGGGACAGGGAATCAGCCCCAGCATTTT. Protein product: CASSRGTGNQPQHF.

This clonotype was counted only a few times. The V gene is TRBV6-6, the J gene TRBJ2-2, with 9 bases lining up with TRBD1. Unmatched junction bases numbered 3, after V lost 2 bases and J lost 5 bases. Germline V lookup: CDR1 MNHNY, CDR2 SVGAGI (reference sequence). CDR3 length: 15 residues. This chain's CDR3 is CASSYRTGATGELFF. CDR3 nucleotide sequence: TGTGCCAGCAGTTACAGGACAGGGGCTACCGGGGAGCTGTTTTTT.

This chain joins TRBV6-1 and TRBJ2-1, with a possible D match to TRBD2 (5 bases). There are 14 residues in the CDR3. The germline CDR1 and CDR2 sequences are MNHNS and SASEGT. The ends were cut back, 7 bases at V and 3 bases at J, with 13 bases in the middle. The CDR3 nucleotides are TGTGCCAGCATCAGCCCCGGGGTCTACAATGAGCAGTTCTTC. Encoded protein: CASISPGVYNEQFF.

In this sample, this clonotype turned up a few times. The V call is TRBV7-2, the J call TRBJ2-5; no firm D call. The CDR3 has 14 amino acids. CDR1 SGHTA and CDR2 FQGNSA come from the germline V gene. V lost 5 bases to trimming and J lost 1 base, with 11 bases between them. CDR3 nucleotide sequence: TGTGCCAGCAGCCCCAGAGCGAGCCAAGAGACCCAGTACTTC. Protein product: CASSPRASQETQYF.

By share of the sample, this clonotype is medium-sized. CDR3 residues: CASSPRLTGTGGYEQYF. DNA for the CDR3: TGCGCCAGCAGCCCGAGACTAACCGGGACAGGGGGCTACGAGCAGTACTTC. The chain links TRBV5-1 to TRBJ2-7; 11 positions agree with TRBD1. Looked up from germline, CDR1 is SGHRS and CDR2 is YFSETQ. The CDR3 has 17 amino acids. V gave up 4 bases and J gave up 3 bases; unmatched junction bases: 12.

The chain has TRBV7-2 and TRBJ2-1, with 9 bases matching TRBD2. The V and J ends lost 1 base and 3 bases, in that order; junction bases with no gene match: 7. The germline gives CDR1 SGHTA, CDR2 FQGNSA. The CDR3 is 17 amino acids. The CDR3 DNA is TGTGCCAGCAGCTTAGTCCTTATAGCGGGAGACTACAATGAGCAGTTCTTC. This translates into CASSLVLIAGDYNEQFF.